This TCR beta chain originates from a study of T cell responses to AZD1222 COVID-19 vaccine. Regarding the study as a whole: Just six people given AZD1222 tested seropositive at baseline. Reportedly, nearly half of unique spike TCRs recognized epitopes outside B.1.351/B.1.1.7 mutations.

Second doses at about 4 or about 12 weeks were pooled. Clones were read by immunoSEQ multiplex PCR, and TCRdb kept only the in-frame ones, dropping some. The sample has around 120,000 clones, 70% to 90% seen once. As concerns this clone: What it recognizes is unknown.

The CDR3 length is 13 residues. The junction had 2 bases not matched to a gene; V was cut back by 4 bases and J by 2 bases. CDR1 and CDR2 (germline): SQVTM, ANQGSEA. Sequencing was performed on peripheral blood, taken 28 days after the second AZD1222 dose. This clonotype was obtained from an adult who received the AZD1222 COVID-19 vaccine. The chain recombines TRBV29-1 with TRBJ2-7; the match to TRBD1 covers 10 bases. The CDR3 is CSVGGQGPYEQYF. In DNA, the CDR3 is TGCAGCGTTGGGGGACAGGGGCCCTACGAGCAGTACTTC.